This record concerns one T cell receptor (beta chain) sequence. The germline V and J ends were trimmed by 6 bases and 3 bases, with 10 bases remaining between them. This CDR3 has 13 amino acids. CDR1 and CDR2 from the germline V gene are SNHLY and FYNNEI. The sample originates from a study of blood T cell repertoires in COVID-19. Study context: From T cells, B-cell-depleted T cells, or PBMCs came the material, which was cDNA or gDNA.

How the authors handled the data: Amplification of reference gene primers provided the estimated nucleated cell counts. Repertoires were generated with immunoSEQ multiplex PCR, while TCRdb's copy carries only in-frame clones and drops some. V, J and clone size are those of that table, while D and trimming were read from the DNA. The table has about 90,000 clones, 75% to 85% seen once. This clonotype was sampled from a human donor in a cohort sampled during active COVID-19. The sample taken for sequencing was peripheral blood. The J gene is TRBJ2-3, the V gene TRBV2; D unclear. As DNA, the CDR3 is TGTGCCAGCAGCCCCGAGTCGACAGATACGCAGTATTTT. This sequence encodes CASSPESTDTQYF.